This is a list of T cell receptor beta chains from one sample in a study. TCRdb analysed the 5' RACE reads with MiXCR anew, one entry per CDR3 protein. This sample has around 29,000 distinct CDR3 sequences, with about 28% found just once. Sequenced material: naive CD4+ T cells sorted from a lymph node. These receptor sequences come from a female donor with breast cancer. Both conserved end residues are trimmed from each CDR3.

TRBJ2-2	TRBV9	ASSAPEGGGGELF
TRBJ1-5	TRBV12-3/TRBV12-4	ASSLAQGQPQH
TRBJ2-5	TRBV6-5	ASSKVAGGPARDQY
TRBJ2-6	TRBV9	ASSRSGANVLT
TRBJ2-5	TRBV5-1	ASSLDRETQY
TRBJ1-1	TRBV20-1	SAGLPEQRDSEAF
TRBJ2-7	TRBV3-1	ASSYDTGGNEQY
TRBJ2-3	TRBV10-3	AISGDYSTDTQY
TRBJ1-6	TRBV10-3	AARGTDNSPLH
TRBJ2-4	TRBV7-6	ASSPHRVTGTKEAKNIQY
TRBJ2-3	TRBV4-1	ASSQVDLGFTDMQY
TRBJ1-2	TRBV5-1	ASSTGTGRAAGYGYT
TRBJ2-7	TRBV6-5	ASTPYSGGDSYEQY
TRBJ1-5	TRBV4-3	ASSQDSNQPQH
TRBJ2-3	TRBV10-1	ASSAHPRVTDTQY
TRBJ1-1	TRBV20-1	SASTVGGAPNTEAF
TRBJ2-3	TRBV24-1	ATSVPRGRNTDTQY
TRBJ2-4	TRBV25-1	AGSELRLSKNIQY
TRBJ2-7	TRBV4-1	ASSQSPTWAYEQY
TRBJ1-5	TRBV20-1	SAKDRESNQPQH
TRBJ1-4	TRBV4-2	ASSRSAGQGSRNEKLF
TRBJ2-1	TRBV20-1	SASRSLDEQF
TRBJ1-2	TRBV3-1	ASSQESGNYGYT
TRBJ1-2	TRBV29-1	SVVAREVSYT
TRBJ2-7	TRBV5-1	ASSLYFNYEQY
TRBJ2-1	TRBV5-1	ASSLDGEAYNEQF
TRBJ1-1	TRBV10-3	AVDNRGRGTEAF